The 30 T cell receptor beta chains below come from one sample, sequenced in a study of blood T cell repertoires in COVID-19. Clones were sequenced by immunoSEQ multiplex PCR, and TCRdb holds only the in-frame ones, with some missing. The data hold 65,000 to 95,000 clones, with around 78% observed a single time. What was sequenced was peripheral blood. These receptors came from a human donor in a cohort sampled during active COVID-19.

This clone was detected only a few times. The CDR3 coding sequence is TGCGCCAGCAGCTGGGGGCGTCGGGGTAGCATCGTGAATGAGCAGTTCTTC. Translation: CASSWGRRGSIVNEQFF. This sequence joins TRBV5-1 and TRBJ2-1, with D possibly matching TRBD1 (6 bases). Germline lookup yields CDR1 SGHRS and CDR2 YFSETQ. V lost 3 bases and J 7 bases, leaving 23 bases between the germline ends. This CDR3 is 17 amino acids long.

This clone was detected once. The chain joins TRBV20-1 to TRBJ1-2; TRBD1 might be the D (5 bases). V lost 3 bases and J 5 bases, leaving 13 bases between the germline ends. CDR1 DFQATT and CDR2 SNEGSKA come from the germline V gene (reference sequence). This CDR3 is built from 13 residues. The CDR3 region has the DNA TGCAGTGCTAGTAGTCTCAGGGAATATGGCTACACCTTC. Its translation: CSASSLREYGYTF.

V usage is TRBV29-1 and J usage is TRBJ2-5; a weak D match, TRBD2 (5 bases). This CDR3 spans 16 amino acids. V dropped 6 bases and J dropped 3 bases, with 23 bases sitting between them. Germline CDR1 and CDR2: SQVTM and ANQGSEA. The CDR3 DNA reads TGCAGCGTCCTCATACCGGGGTATGAGGGAAAAGAGACCCAGTACTTC. It codes for CSVLIPGYEGKETQYF. Full variable domain (rest looked up from reference TRBV29-1 and TRBJ2-5): SAVISQKPSRDICQRGTSLTIQCQVDSQVTMMFWYRQQPGQSLTLIATANQGSEATYESGFVIDKFPISRPNLTFSTLTVSNMSPEDSSIYLCSVLIPGYEGKETQYFGPGTRLLVL.

This chain joins TRBV3-1 (or the pseudogene TRBV3-2) and TRBJ1-5, with 11 bases that match TRBD1. The V and J ends lost 4 bases and 2 bases, in that order; junction bases with no gene match: 7. Germline V gives CDR1 LGHDT, CDR2 YNNKEL (reference sequence). The CDR3 totals 17 residues. The DNA for the CDR3 is TGTGCCAGCAGCCGGCCGGACAGGGGGCGCGGCAATCAGCCCCAGCATTTT. Protein: CASSRPDRGRGNQPQHF.

The J gene is TRBJ2-3, the V gene TRBV12-5; D perhaps matches TRBD1 (6 bases). V was pared by 0 bases and J by 0 bases, with 13 bases between. Per germline, CDR1 LGHNT and CDR2 FRNRAP. The CDR3 runs 17 residues. In DNA, the CDR3 is TGTGCTAGTGGTTTGGTATACGGGGACACGAGCACAGATACGCAGTATTTT. It codes for CASGLVYGDTSTDTQYF.

The chain couples TRBV7-2 to TRBJ1-1; no firm D call. Per the germline V gene, CDR1 is SGHTA and CDR2 is FQGNSA. The CDR3 extends over 13 amino acids. V was trimmed by 5 bases and J by 1 base, leaving 8 bases between them. DNA of the CDR3: TGTGCCAGCAGCCTAGAGCCGAACACTGAAGCTTTCTTT. It encodes CASSLEPNTEAFF.

This chain uses TRBV6-5 with TRBJ1-2; a weak D match, TRBD1 (5 bases). Trimming shortened V by 5 bases and J by 4 bases, and 14 bases separated the two germline ends. CDR3 length equals 14 residues. The germline gives CDR1 MNHEY, CDR2 SVGAGI. CDR3: CASSLTVQVYGYTF. The CDR3 DNA reads as TGTGCCAGCAGTCTAACGGTACAGGTCTATGGCTACACCTTC.

V is TRBV30 and J is TRBJ1-2; 10 bases agree with TRBD1. Germline lookup yields CDR1 GTSNPN and CDR2 SVGIG (reference sequence). The CDR3 contains 14 residues. V lost 2 bases, J lost 7 bases, and 7 bases stayed unmatched. The CDR3 region is CAWSRQGAGFGYTF. The DNA for the CDR3 is TGTGCCTGGAGTCGACAGGGGGCAGGGTTTGGCTACACCTTC.

This sequence joins TRBV6-2 or TRBV6-3 and TRBJ2-1, with a weak D call TRBD2 (6 bases). The ends were cut back, 6 bases at V and 0 bases at J, with 21 bases in the middle. CDR1 is MNHEY, CDR2 SVGEGT, per germline. This CDR3 has 18 residues. The CDR3 DNA is TGTGCCAGCAGCCGAAAACCGGGGACTTACAACTCCTACAATGAGCAGTTCTTC. Translated, it gives CASSRKPGTYNSYNEQFF.

The gene calls are TRBV6-2 or TRBV6-3 and TRBJ2-7; 9 positions match TRBD1. The CDR3 is 15 amino acids. J gave up 3 bases and V 6 bases, and 9 bases lay outside the gene matches. The germline CDR1 and CDR2 sequences are MNHEY and SVGEGT. The CDR3 here is CASSQAGTGIYEQYV. The CDR3 DNA sequence: TGTGCCAGCAGCCAAGCCGGGACAGGGATCTACGAGCAGTACGTC.

This sequence joins TRBV12-5 and TRBJ2-7; the D gene is possibly TRBD2 (6 bases). Trimming left V 6 bases short and J 7 bases short, with 10 bases between. CDR1 is LGHNT and CDR2 is FRNRAP in the germline V gene. CDR3 length: 11 residues. CDR3 amino acids: CASGGAGEQYV. The CDR3 DNA reads as TGTGCTAGTGGCGGCGCGGGGGAGCAGTACGTC.

For the CDR3, the DNA is TGTGCCATCAGTGGTCGGGACCGGGACAGGGGGCCCCCAGGCGAGCAGTACTTC. Protein product: CAISGRDRDRGPPGEQYF. The chain joins TRBV10-3 to TRBJ2-7, with TRBD1 matching 12 bases. Trimming at V came to 4 bases and at J to 6 bases, leaving 16 bases not matched to a gene. This CDR3 has 18 residues. Germline lookup yields CDR1 ENHRY and CDR2 SYGVKD.

There are a few counts of this clone. The chain recombines TRBV11-3 with TRBJ1-4; 9 bases align to TRBD1. Germline values: CDR1 SGHNT, CDR2 YENEEA. J lost 8 bases, V lost 3 bases, and 7 bases had no gene match. The CDR3 runs to 15 residues. CDR3 in DNA: TGTGCCAGCAGCTTGGCACAGGGGGCAGAGGAAAAACTGTTTTTT. This gives the protein CASSLAQGAEEKLFF.

V and J are TRBV6-2 or TRBV6-3 and TRBJ2-7; weak D call: TRBD2 (6 bases). This CDR3 region has 14 residues. Germline CDR1 MNHEY, CDR2 SVGEGT. V shed 5 bases and J shed 3 bases, with 14 bases lying between them. The CDR3 bases are TGTGCCAGCAGTCCCGCCGGGAGCGGCTACGAGCAGTACGTC. This encodes CASSPAGSGYEQYV.

The rearrangement joins TRBV15 to TRBJ2-5; D remains ambiguous. V was shortened by 6 bases and J by 3 bases, with 8 bases between the two germline ends. CDR1 LNHNV and CDR2 YYDKDF come from the germline V gene (reference sequence). The CDR3 has 12 residues. CDR3 in amino acids: CATSLEEETQYF. The CDR3 DNA is TGTGCCACCAGTTTAGAGGAAGAGACCCAGTACTTC.

The genes are TRBV2 and TRBJ1-1; no clear D gene. The CDR3 consists of 14 residues. Germline loops: CDR1 SNHLY, CDR2 FYNNEI. Trimming cost V 2 bases and J 6 bases, with 13 bases left between them. This CDR3 is CASSEMGSGAEAFF. The CDR3, as DNA: TGTGCCAGCAGTGAAATGGGGTCGGGAGCTGAAGCTTTCTTT. The full variable domain, with the rest looked up from reference TRBV2 and TRBJ1-1, is EPEVTQTPSHQVTQMGQEVILRCVPISNHLYFYWYRQILGQKVEFLVSFYNNEISEKSEIFDDQFSVERPDGSNFTLKIRSTKLEDSAMYFCASSEMGSGAEAFFGQGTRLTVV.

The rearrangement uses TRBV29-1 and TRBJ1-1; 11 nucleotides align to TRBD1. The CDR3 runs to 12 residues. With 6 bases clipped from V and 4 bases from J, the junction kept 1 base outside the gene matches. CDR1 is SQVTM and CDR2 is ANQGSEA in the germline V gene. CDR3 loop: CSVDRGPTEAFF. The DNA of the CDR3 is TGCAGCGTGGACAGGGGGCCCACTGAAGCTTTCTTT.

This rearrangement joins TRBV12-3 or TRBV12-4 to TRBJ1-1, with 7 bases lining up with TRBD1. This CDR3 spans 13 amino acids. Trimming took 6 bases from V and 8 from J; bases not matched to a gene: 9. The CDR3 sequence is CASRRAGGPEAFF. The CDR3 DNA is TGTGCCAGCAGGAGGGCAGGGGGACCCGAAGCTTTCTTT.

V usage is TRBV6-5 and J usage is TRBJ1-1; D might be TRBD1 (6 bases). V was cut by 2 bases and J by 1 base, with 8 bases left in between. Germline loops: CDR1 MNHEY, CDR2 SVGAGI. The CDR3 extends over 14 amino acids. CDR3 coding DNA: TGTGCCAGCAGTTACACAGGGCCGAACACTGAAGCTTTCTTT. It specifies CASSYTGPNTEAFF.

The V call is TRBV3-1 (or the pseudogene TRBV3-2), the J call TRBJ2-1; 7 bases align to TRBD1. V shed 6 bases and J 3 bases; nucleotides not matched to a gene: 11. CDR1 and CDR2 (germline): LGHDT, YNNKEL (reference sequence). The CDR3 contains 16 residues. This chain's CDR3 is CASSPDRPGDYNEQFF. CDR3 sequence (DNA): TGTGCCAGCAGTCCGGACAGGCCGGGCGACTACAATGAGCAGTTCTTC.

Here the CDR3 DNA reads TGCAGCGCTACCTCTAGCGGGGGGGGCCGCTACGAGCAGTACTTC. Translation: CSATSSGGGRYEQYF. The chain recombines TRBV29-1 with TRBJ2-7, with 12 bases aligning to TRBD2. CDR3 size: 15 residues. Germline V lookup: CDR1 SQVTM, CDR2 ANQGSEA. The J segment lost 3 bases and the V segment lost 7 bases, leaving 10 bases of the junction unmatched.

The gene calls are TRBV9 and TRBJ2-1; 9 bases align to TRBD2. V lost 4 bases, J lost 2 bases, and 10 bases stayed unmatched. The length of the CDR3 is 17 residues. The germline V gene has CDR1 SGDLS and CDR2 YYNGEE. This chain's CDR3 is CASSPLGLAGPYNEQFF. Here the CDR3 DNA reads TGTGCCAGCAGCCCGCTCGGGCTAGCGGGACCCTACAATGAGCAGTTCTTC.

The rearrangement joins TRBV6-5 to TRBJ2-1; D unresolved. Trimming took off 2 bases at V and 2 bases at J, with 7 bases between the two ends. CDR1 and CDR2 from the germline V gene are MNHEY and SVGAGI. This CDR3 spans 14 amino acids. CDR3 sequence (DNA): TGTGCCAGCAGTTACGACACCACCTACAATGAGCAGTTCTTC. Protein product: CASSYDTTYNEQFF.

The CDR3, as DNA: TGCGCCAGCAGCTTGGAGGTAGGAGCTTTGAACACTGAAGCTTTCTTT. Protein product: CASSLEVGALNTEAFF. The chain joins TRBV5-1 to TRBJ1-1; D remains ambiguous. Trimming removed 0 bases at V and 0 bases at J, with 12 bases between. This CDR3 comprises 16 residues. The germline gives CDR1 SGHRS, CDR2 YFSETQ.

The V call is TRBV4-1, the J call TRBJ2-5; 9 bases are shared with TRBD2. Germline V lookup: CDR1 MGHRA, CDR2 YSYEKL. With 4 bases clipped from V and 2 bases from J, the junction kept 5 bases outside the gene matches. This CDR3 is 15 amino acids long. The CDR3 here is CASSPIGLAQETQYF. The CDR3 DNA is TGCGCCAGCAGCCCTATCGGACTAGCGCAAGAGACCCAGTACTTC.

The chain links TRBV24-1 to TRBJ2-5; perhaps TRBD2 as D (5 bases). V shed 2 bases and J shed 5 bases, with 17 bases lying between them. The CDR3 runs to 16 residues. Germline V gene lookup returns CDR1 KGHDR and CDR2 SFDVKD. The CDR3: CATSDSASQAPETQYF. The DNA for the CDR3 is TGTGCCACCAGTGATTCTGCTAGCCAAGCGCCGGAGACCCAGTACTTC.

The chain is built from TRBV18 and TRBJ2-7, with D maybe TRBD2 (5 bases). Trimming took 3 bases from V and 0 from J, leaving 6 bases between them. Germline values: CDR1 KGHSH, CDR2 LQKENI. The CDR3 is made up of 13 amino acids. CDR3 in amino acids: CASSPAGSYEQYF. For the CDR3, the DNA is TGTGCCAGCTCACCGGCGGGCTCCTACGAGCAGTACTTC.

This clone was observed a single time. The gene calls are TRBV4-2 and TRBJ2-7, with 7 bases aligning to TRBD1. V lost 3 bases and J lost 7; bases outside the gene matches: 9. The length of the CDR3 is 14 residues. CDR1 and CDR2 from the germline V gene are LGHNA and YNFKEQ. CDR3: CASSQRDSLTEQYF. The CDR3 nucleotides read TGTGCCAGCAGCCAGAGGGACAGCCTGACGGAGCAGTACTTC.

The chain uses TRBV2 and TRBJ2-1, with TRBD1 identical over 10 bases. The CDR3 is 14 amino acids. Germline values: CDR1 SNHLY, CDR2 FYNNEI. J was trimmed by 12 bases and V by 3 bases; bases with no gene match: 8. CDR3 protein: CASSDTDRGLLQFF. The CDR3 region has the DNA TGTGCCAGCAGTGACACTGACAGGGGGCTTTTGCAGTTCTTC.

The chain uses TRBV4-1 and TRBJ1-1; no definite D call. This CDR3 spans 15 amino acids. CDR1 and CDR2 from the germline V gene are MGHRA and YSYEKL. V was trimmed by 0 bases and J by 5 bases, leaving 13 bases between them. CDR3 in amino acids: CASSQEASSRTEAFF. The CDR3 bases are TGCGCCAGCAGCCAAGAAGCCTCCTCGAGGACTGAAGCTTTCTTT.